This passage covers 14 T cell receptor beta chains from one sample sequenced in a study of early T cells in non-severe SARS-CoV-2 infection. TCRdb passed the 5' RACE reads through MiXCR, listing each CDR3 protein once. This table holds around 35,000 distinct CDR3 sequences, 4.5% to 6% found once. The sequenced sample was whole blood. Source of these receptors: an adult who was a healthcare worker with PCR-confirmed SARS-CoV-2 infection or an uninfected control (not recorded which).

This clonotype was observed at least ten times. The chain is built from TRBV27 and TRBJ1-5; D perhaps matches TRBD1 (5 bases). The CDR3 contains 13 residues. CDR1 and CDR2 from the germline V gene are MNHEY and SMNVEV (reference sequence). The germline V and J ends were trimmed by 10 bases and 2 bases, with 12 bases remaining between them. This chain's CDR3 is CATGGYGNQPQHF. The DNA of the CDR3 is TGTGCCACCGGGGGATATGGCAATCAGCCCCAGCATTTT.

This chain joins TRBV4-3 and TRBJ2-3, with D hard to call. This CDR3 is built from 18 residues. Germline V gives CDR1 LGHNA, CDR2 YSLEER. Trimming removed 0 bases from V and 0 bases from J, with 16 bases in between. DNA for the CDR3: TGCGCCAGCAGCCAAGATCTATCTGGATTTACTAGCACAGATACGCAGTATTTT. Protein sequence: CASSQDLSGFTSTDTQYF.

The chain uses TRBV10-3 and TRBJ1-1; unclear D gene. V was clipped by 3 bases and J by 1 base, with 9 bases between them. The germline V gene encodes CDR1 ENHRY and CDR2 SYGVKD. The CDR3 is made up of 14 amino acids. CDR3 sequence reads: CAISDSGSNTEAFF. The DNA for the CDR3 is TGTGCCATCAGTGATTCGGGGTCGAACACTGAAGCTTTCTTT.

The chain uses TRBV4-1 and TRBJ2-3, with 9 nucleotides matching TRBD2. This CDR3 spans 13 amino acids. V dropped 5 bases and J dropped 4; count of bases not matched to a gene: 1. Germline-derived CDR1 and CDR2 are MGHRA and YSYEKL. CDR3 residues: CASSRTSADTQYF. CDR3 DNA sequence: TGCGCCAGCAGCAGGACTAGCGCAGATACGCAGTATTTT.

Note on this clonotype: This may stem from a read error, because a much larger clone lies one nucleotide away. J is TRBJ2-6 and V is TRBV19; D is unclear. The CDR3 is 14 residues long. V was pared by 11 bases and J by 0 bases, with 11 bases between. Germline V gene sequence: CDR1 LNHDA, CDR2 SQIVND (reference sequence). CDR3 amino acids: CAPSAYSGANVLTF. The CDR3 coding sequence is TGTGCCCCTTCAGCATACTCTGGGGCCAACGTCCTGACTTTC.

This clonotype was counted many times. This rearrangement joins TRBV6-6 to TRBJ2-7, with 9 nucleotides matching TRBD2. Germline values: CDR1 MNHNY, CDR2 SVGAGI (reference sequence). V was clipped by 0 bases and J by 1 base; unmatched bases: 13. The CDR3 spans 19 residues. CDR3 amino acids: CASSYSSGGRASFSYEQYF. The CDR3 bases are TGTGCCAGCAGTTACTCGAGTGGCGGGAGGGCCTCCTTTTCCTACGAGCAGTACTTC.

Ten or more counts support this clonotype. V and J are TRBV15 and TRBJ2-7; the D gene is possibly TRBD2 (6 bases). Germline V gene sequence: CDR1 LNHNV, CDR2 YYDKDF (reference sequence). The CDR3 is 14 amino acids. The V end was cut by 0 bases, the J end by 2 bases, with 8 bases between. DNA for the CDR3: TGTGCCACCAGCAGAGAACTAGCCACCTACGAGCAGTACTTC. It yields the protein CATSRELATYEQYF.

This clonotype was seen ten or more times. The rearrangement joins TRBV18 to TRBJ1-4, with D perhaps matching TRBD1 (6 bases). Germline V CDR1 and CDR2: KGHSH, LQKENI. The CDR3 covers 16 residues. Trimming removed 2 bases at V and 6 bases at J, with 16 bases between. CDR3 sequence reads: CASSPVVGQLHEKLFF. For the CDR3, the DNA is TGTGCCAGCTCACCAGTCGTTGGACAGCTGCATGAAAAACTGTTTTTT.

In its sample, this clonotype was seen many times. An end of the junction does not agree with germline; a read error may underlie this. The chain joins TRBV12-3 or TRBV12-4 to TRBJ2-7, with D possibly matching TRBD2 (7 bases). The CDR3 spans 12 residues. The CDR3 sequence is CASSFYPGGEIF. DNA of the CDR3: TGTGCCAGCAGTTTTTACCCGGGGGGCGAAATCTTC.

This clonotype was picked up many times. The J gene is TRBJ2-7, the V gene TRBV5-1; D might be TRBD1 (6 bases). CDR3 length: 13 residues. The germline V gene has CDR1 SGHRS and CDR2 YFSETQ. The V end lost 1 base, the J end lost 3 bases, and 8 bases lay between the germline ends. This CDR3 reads CASSLTGYYEQYF. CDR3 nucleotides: TGCGCCAGCAGCTTGACAGGGTACTACGAGCAGTACTTC.

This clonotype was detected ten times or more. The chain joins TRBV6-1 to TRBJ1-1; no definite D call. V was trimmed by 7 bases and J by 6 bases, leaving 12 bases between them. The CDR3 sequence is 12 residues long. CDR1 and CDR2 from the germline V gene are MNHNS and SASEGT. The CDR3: CASTPGRPEAFF. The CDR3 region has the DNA TGTGCCAGCACCCCGGGCCGGCCTGAAGCTTTCTTT.

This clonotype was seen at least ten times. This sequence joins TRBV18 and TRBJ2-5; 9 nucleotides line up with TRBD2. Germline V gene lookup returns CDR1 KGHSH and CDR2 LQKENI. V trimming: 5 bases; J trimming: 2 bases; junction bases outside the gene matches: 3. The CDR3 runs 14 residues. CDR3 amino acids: CASSTGLAQETQYF. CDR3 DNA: TGTGCCAGCTCAACGGGACTAGCTCAAGAGACCCAGTACTTC.

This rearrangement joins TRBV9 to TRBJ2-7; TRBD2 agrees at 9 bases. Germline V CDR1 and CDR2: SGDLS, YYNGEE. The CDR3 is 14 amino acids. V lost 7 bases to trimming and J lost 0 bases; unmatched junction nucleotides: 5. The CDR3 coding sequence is TGTGCCAGCCAGCGGGAGGAGAGCTCCTACGAGCAGTACTTC. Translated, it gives CASQREESSYEQYF.

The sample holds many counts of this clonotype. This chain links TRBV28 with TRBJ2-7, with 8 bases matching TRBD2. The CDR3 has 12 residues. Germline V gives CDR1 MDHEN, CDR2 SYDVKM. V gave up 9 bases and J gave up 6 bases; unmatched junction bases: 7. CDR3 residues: CASSGTTAEQYF. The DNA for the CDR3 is TGTGCCAGTAGCGGGACGACGGCCGAGCAGTACTTC. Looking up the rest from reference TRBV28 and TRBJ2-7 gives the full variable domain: DVKVTQSSRYLVKRTGEKVFLECVQDMDHENMFWYRQDPGLGLRLIYFSYDVKMKEKGDIPEGYSVSREKKERFSLILESASTNQTSMYLCASSGTTAEQYFGPGTRLTVT.